The TCR beta chain under discussion was sequenced for a study of cytomegalovirus exposure and HLA in healthy donors (dated by TCRdb to about 2017). Broadly, across the study: An earlier analysis of approximately 550 of the donors reported 250 to 300 Gb of sequence data and 100 million to 140 million unique TCR beta sequences from about 200 million T cells. Roughly 310 gigabases of sequencing data and approximately 85 million unique TCR sequences were included in an early release covering about 700 HLA-typed donors. The genetic ancestry cluster associated with self-reported Caucasian donors included approximately 85% of the 398 genotyped donors. The study was designed to test whether signatures of past pathogen exposure could be identified by cataloging public T cell receptors. Using immunosequencing, the study profiled T cell repertoires from 500 to 800 subjects and related those repertoires to cytomegalovirus serostatus. Along with the approximately 670-subject first cohort, a separate validation cohort of 120 different subjects was used. To predict cytomegalovirus infection status, the study brought together high-throughput TCR immunosequencing, statistical association of individual TCRs with disease status, and machine learning. A later analysis re-examined previously published TCR beta repertoires from about 670 donors and added high-resolution HLA genotyping to investigate patterns of TCR occurrence. Rather than drawing on any new phenotypic data, the later analysis identified candidate immune exposures from TCR beta sequences and the way those sequences occurred across donors. An earlier analysis of 587 of the donors applied high-throughput TCR beta sequencing to assess whether each TCR beta V gene segment acted as functional or pseudogenic. Alongside the repertoire data, information on donor age, sex, ethnicity and CMV serostatus was compiled. In a later genetic analysis, genome-wide SNP genotypes for about 60% of the 666 donors were used, and that subset was treated as a discovery cohort. Every discovery cohort repertoire had been produced on one sequencing platform. Both class I and class II loci were covered by HLA typing, at four-digit resolution. The number of donors typed differed by locus, with 629-630 for A, B, C, DRB1 and DQB1, 522 for DQA1, over 600 for DPA1, and some 440 for DPB1. Roughly five DR-DQ haplotypes were treated as single units for association and clustering because of strong linkage in the cohort. Among some 410 genotyped donors of the cohort, an average of around 250,000 unique TCR beta nucleotide sequences was sequenced per donor, of which about 19% were non-productive.

Results the study describes overall, beyond this receptor: A few of the identified cytomegalovirus-associated TCR beta chains were confirmed in vitro to be specific for cytomegalovirus antigens. In an earlier analysis of approximately 590 of the donors, most TCR beta V segments appeared in productive rearrangements about 90% or about 30% of the time, broadly matching IMGT annotations. A later analysis found that HLA-associated TCR beta chains were more clonally expanded and had lower generation probabilities than equally common non-associated chains. The sequencing pipeline was judged likely to have produced a cluster of highly shared sequence variants as a technical artifact. Because counts were too low, some 17 rarely observed V segments, including chromosome 9 orphons, were left out of the earlier analysis of a few hundred of the donors. In a later analysis, most CMV-associated TCR beta chains were found to appear HLA-restricted, with HLA associations seemingly driven largely by CMV exposure. Correlated functional status among segregating V segments might be attributable to linkage disequilibrium, but an unknown experimental factor could not be ruled out. Most TCR sequences were observed very rarely across donors, whereas some public TCRs were present in many individuals. A later analysis reported that several top co-occurrence clusters appeared linked to parvovirus B19, influenza, CMV and Epstein-Barr virus. A later analysis associated about 17,000 TCR beta sequences with specific HLA alleles at a false discovery rate of 0.05. HLA typing was unavailable for some donors at each locus, so association tests used only the typed subset. Only TCR beta chains were sequenced in this cohort, and the absence of alpha or paired-chain data limited detectable features. Cytomegalovirus status was reported to be diagnosed by the classifier with high specificity and sensitivity in both the original and validation cohorts. A further reported finding was that TCR beta sequences accurately predicted the HLA-A and HLA-B alleles for most subjects in the first cohort. When HLA alleles, especially DR and DQ, strongly co-occurred, TCR associations were difficult to assign to individual alleles. A total of 164 TCR beta chains were listed by the study as associated with cytomegalovirus. Some IMGT-functional V segments, including TRBV6-2 and TRBV6-3, could not be distinguished by the 87-base-pair reads and were therefore excluded. In a later genetic analysis, a missense DCLRE1C variant was associated with V-gene and J-gene trimming of TCR beta chains, and the association was replicated in an independent cohort. For the cohort, immune exposure information was limited to CMV serostatus. The authors suggested that the approach could potentially be extended to other disease states and immunological phenotypes. The presence/absence analyses assumed that sequencing depth was roughly uniform across donors, and that assumption may not be true. According to a later analysis, TCR association rates differed among HLA loci, with DRB1 alleles showing the most associated TCRs and HLA-C alleles showing the fewest. A later genetic analysis reported fewer N-insertions in productive TCRs among donors in an Asian-associated ancestry cluster than the roughly 620-donor mean.

Libraries came from the immunoSEQ multiplex PCR assay. For the multiplex PCR, a mixture combining 60 forward primers for TCR Vbeta segments and 13 reverse primers for TCR Jbeta segments was used. The CDR3 region of rearranged TCR beta genes was amplified from genomic DNA by a multiplex PCR assay. On the Illumina HiSeq System, the amplified TCR beta libraries were sequenced as 87-base-pair reads. The paper's data handling went like this. A later analysis counted approximately 84 million unique TCR beta chains across the 550 to 800 repertoires, and around 12 million of these chains were shared by at least two donors. Raw reads were error-corrected and collapsed into unique sequences with a nearest-neighbor algorithm that merged closely related sequences to remove PCR and sequencing errors. V, D and J gene segments were assigned by aligning CDR3 sequences to IMGT reference sequences. For a sequence to be retained, a match of at least six nucleotides to both a V gene segment and a J gene segment was required. A rearrangement counted as productive if the CDR3 had no stop codons and remained in frame with V and J, and every other rearrangement counted as non-productive. CDR3 was defined according to IMGT convention as the region running from the second conserved V-encoded cysteine to the conserved J-encoded phenylalanine. In an earlier analysis of around 640 of the donors, sequences lacking an unambiguous match to a single V gene segment were excluded. An earlier analysis of a few hundred of the donors called V segments functional above 56.7% productive rearrangements and segregating when the between-donor standard deviation exceeded 5%. A statistical classification framework was built to diagnose cytomegalovirus status from the catalog of TCR beta chain sequences. In a later analysis, V and J genes were assigned by comparing TCR nucleotide sequences against IMGT/GENE-DB human TR gene sequences. A later analysis assigned CDR3 sequences and most-parsimonious VDJ recombination scenarios with the TCRdist pipeline. In a later analysis, each TCR beta chain was defined by its CDR3 amino acid sequence together with its V-gene family, and reads without a unique V-gene family were excluded. As a way to deal with suspected cross-contamination and a sequencing artifact, a later analysis dropped 450 to 700 nucleotide sequences that were highly shared and had low generation probability. For each public chain, a later analysis derived a clonal expansion index from normalized ranks of inferred template counts within each repertoire. In a later analysis, generation probabilities were computed using a VDJ recombination model fitted to out-of-frame rearrangements, and the results were checked against IGoR. Hypergeometric tests were used in a later analysis to score TCR-TCR, TCR-HLA and TCR-CMV co-occurrence, with a repertoire-size bias correction applied to the TCR pairs. In a later analysis, false discovery rates were estimated by permuting HLA or CMV assignments 20 times. A later analysis grouped co-occurring TCRs with DBSCAN, adding TCRdist sequence similarity when clustering within HLA-allele-positive subsets. Repertoires with fewer than 30,000 or more than 120,000 public chains were left out of co-occurrence clustering, as were several repertoires with anomalous nucleotide sharing. In TCRdb, the immuneACCESS table is reduced to in-frame sequences with V and J assigned. These tables do not hold every clone; where another copy was compared, an unresolved V gene accounts for under half, and the others remain unexplained. The DNA was the basis for D and trimming; V, J and clone size are from that table. This sample gives roughly 100,000 clones in total; 74% of them show up just once. The top ten clones comprise roughly 2.7% of the sample.

The germline V gene (reference sequence) provides CDR1 LNHDA and CDR2 SQIVND. Trimmed from V: 5 bases; trimmed from J: 4 bases; junction bases lacking a gene match: 10. Its CDR3 holds 15 amino acids, cysteine through phenylalanine. The read is trimmed to its CDR3 DNA, 45 bases read in frame from base 1. This clone has a handful of counts. The antigen this receptor binds is unknown. Base qualities were left out, and no much larger clone turns up one base away. In total, around 600 healthy bone marrow donors made up the cohort. All cohort members were sampled while nominally healthy, although unrecorded immune exposures were likely present. The donor was CMV seropositive and belonged to the group of about 290 seropositive cohort members. A peripheral blood sample was collected from each donor, and TCR beta sequencing was performed on peripheral blood mononuclear cells. Genomic DNA was extracted from the blood cell samples with the Qiagen DNeasy Blood Extraction Kit.

Recombination joined TRBV19 with TRBJ1-1, with 7 bases matching TRBD1. The TCR was taken from a man aged 50 or older in good health and CMV-seropositive. The specimen was PBMCs. This receptor carries the CDR3 CASSELQGLGTEAFF. The DNA is TGTGCCAGTAGTGAATTACAGGGGCTGGGCACTGAAGCTTTCTTT.